This T cell receptor beta chain came from a study of blood T cell repertoires in COVID-19. Study background: Donors in the United States, Italy and Spain gave samples during acute or convalescent COVID-19. Sources were T cells, B-cell-depleted T cells, or PBMCs; the material itself was cDNA or gDNA.

V was cut by 4 bases and J by 10 bases, with 11 bases left in between. Germline CDR1 is DFQATT and CDR2 is SNEGSKA (reference sequence). CDR3 length equals 11 residues. Per the authors' pipeline: Reference gene primer amplification yielded estimated nucleated cell counts. Using immunoSEQ multiplex PCR, the repertoire was profiled, and TCRdb retains in-frame clones only, with some absent. V and J calls and clone size are those listed in that table; D and trimming were worked out from the DNA. The sample includes about 220,000 clones, approximately 86% of them seen just once. Sequenced input: peripheral blood. The chain joins TRBV20-1 to TRBJ2-1; tentatively, D is TRBD1 (5 bases). This receptor was identified in a woman under 40 who had recovered from COVID-19. The CDR3: CSAMGQSEQFF. The CDR3 nucleotides read TGCAGTGCTATGGGGCAAAGCGAGCAGTTCTTC.